This T cell receptor beta chain is from a study of CD8 T cells in ankylosing spondylitis. Germline V gene lookup returns CDR1 SGHVS and CDR2 FQNEAQ. The CDR3 is 14 amino acids. V lost 5 bases and J 6 bases, leaving 17 bases between the germline ends. In this sample, this clonotype turned up a few times. TCRdb reprocessed the 5' RACE reads via MiXCR and lists one record per CDR3 protein. The table lists 250,000 to 400,000 distinct CDR3 sequences, around 10% of them singletons. Sequenced material: blood, either unsorted or a sorted T cell fraction (not recorded which). The TCR originated in a female donor with ankylosing spondylitis or in good health (not recorded which). V and J are TRBV7-8 and TRBJ2-7; no definite D call. CDR3 protein: CASSPPTPSGEQYF. CDR3 in DNA: TGTGCCAGCAGCCCACCTACCCCGTCAGGCGAGCAGTACTTC. The whole variable domain, remainder taken from reference TRBV7-8 and TRBJ2-7, is GAGVSQSPRYKVAKRGQDVALRCDPISGHVSLFWYQQALGQGPEFLTYFQNEAQLDKSGLPSDRFFAERPEGSVSTLKIQRTQQEDSAVYLCASSPPTPSGEQYFGPGTRLTVT.